This T cell receptor beta chain emerged from a study of shared clonotypes between healthy human individuals. Details on this clone: Other DNA sequences in this sample translate to the same CDR3.

The assay was immunoSEQ multiplex PCR, and TCRdb's table has in-frame clones only and misses some. The sample comprises roughly 2 million clones, approximately 94% of which are singletons, and roughly 0.13% rests with the top ten. Trimming cost V 0 bases and J 3 bases, with 6 bases left between them. This CDR3 comprises 13 residues. Germline V CDR1 and CDR2: MNHNY, SVGAGI (reference sequence). The rearrangement joins TRBV6-6 to TRBJ2-7; a weak D match, TRBD2 (6 bases). The sequenced material came from naive CD4+ T cells sorted from blood. Subset specified: CD45RA+ positively selected. The receptor was derived from a man younger than 30 in good health. CDR3 sequence: CASSYSTSYEQYF. In DNA, the CDR3 is TGTGCCAGCAGTTACTCGACTAGCTACGAGCAGTACTTC.